Detailed here is one T cell receptor (beta chain). The antigen is undetermined. TCRdb reprocessed the 5' RACE reads with MiXCR, giving one entry per CDR3 protein. The table has some 54,000 distinct CDR3 sequences, 17% seen once. General study results and limits: Whole repertoires were not studied in the larger cohort, only one V-J beta rearrangement.

Germline CDR1 DFQATT, CDR2 SNEGSKA (reference sequence). The CDR3 sequence is 12 residues long. Input material: naive CD4+ T cells sorted from blood. Subset meaning: naive CD4+ T cells, CD4+CD45RA+CD25-. The rearrangement links TRBV20-1 to TRBJ2-3, with a tentative D call TRBD2 (6 bases). The receptor comes from a female donor with breast cancer. The CDR3 here is CRWGERTDTQYF. CDR3 in DNA: TGCAGGTGGGGGGAGCGGACAGATACGCAGTATTTT.